The sequence of this T cell receptor (beta chain) was determined in a study of Ad26.COV2.S vaccination and SARS-CoV-2 variants. The treatment: some 20 received Ad26.COV2.S at low or high dose, single or two shots; five or six received placebo; per-sample allocation not given. All samples were drawn on day 63, counting from the first vaccine or placebo injection. In the vaccine, an Ad26 vector expressed the SARS-CoV-2 spike of the Wuhan strain. Study-wide findings and caveats: People given the vaccine had a wider spike-specific TCR breadth than placebo recipients did.

Sequencing used immunoSEQ multiplex PCR; TCRdb keeps in-frame clones, though not all of them. In the table there are approximately 420,000 clones, roughly nine tenths of which are singletons. The CDR3 is made up of 16 amino acids. With 6 bases clipped from V and 0 bases from J, the junction kept 7 bases outside the gene matches. Germline assignment: CDR1 LNHDA and CDR2 SQIVND (reference sequence). Points on this clone: Antigen: not known.

The chain recombines TRBV19 with TRBJ2-2; 7 positions match TRBD1. This sequence originates from a person between 18 and 59 years old who received the Ad26.COV2.S COVID-19 vaccine or a placebo. Source: peripheral blood, taken in a trial of Ad26.COV2.S vaccine versus placebo. This CDR3 is CASRTSGQPNTGELFF. CDR3 DNA: TGTGCCAGTAGGACCTCGGGACAGCCGAACACCGGGGAGCTGTTTTTT.